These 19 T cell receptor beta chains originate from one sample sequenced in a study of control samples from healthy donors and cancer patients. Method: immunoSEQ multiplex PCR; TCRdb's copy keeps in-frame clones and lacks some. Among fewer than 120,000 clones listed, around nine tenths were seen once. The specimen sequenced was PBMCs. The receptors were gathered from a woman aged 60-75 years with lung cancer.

The CDR3 sequence is CASSIGASGRYEQYF. CDR3 sequence (DNA): TGTGCCAGTAGTATCGGGGCTAGCGGGAGGTATGAGCAGTACTTC. The chain recombines TRBV19 with TRBJ2-7; TRBD2 aligns across 11 bases. The CDR3 covers 15 residues. Per germline, CDR1 LNHDA and CDR2 SQIVND (reference sequence). Trimming removed 3 bases from V and 7 bases from J; junction bases left unmatched: 8.

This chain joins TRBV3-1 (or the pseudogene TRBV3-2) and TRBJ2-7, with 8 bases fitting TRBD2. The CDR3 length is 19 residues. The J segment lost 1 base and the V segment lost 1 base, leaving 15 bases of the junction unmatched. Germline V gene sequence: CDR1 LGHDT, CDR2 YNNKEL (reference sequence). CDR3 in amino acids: CASSQARTSLPGRSYEQYF. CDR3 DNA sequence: TGTGCCAGCAGCCAAGCAAGGACTAGCTTACCTGGAAGGTCCTACGAGCAGTACTTC.

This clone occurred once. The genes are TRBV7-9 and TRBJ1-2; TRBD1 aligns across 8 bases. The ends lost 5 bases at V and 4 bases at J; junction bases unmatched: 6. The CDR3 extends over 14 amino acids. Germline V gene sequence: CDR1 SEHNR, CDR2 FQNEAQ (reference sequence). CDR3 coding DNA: TGTGCCAGCAGCCCTCAGGGGGCCGGCTATGGCTACACCTTC. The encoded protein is CASSPQGAGYGYTF. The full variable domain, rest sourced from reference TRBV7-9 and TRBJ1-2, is DTGVSQNPRHKITKRGQNVTFRCDPISEHNRLYWYRQTLGQGPEFLTYFQNEAQLEKSRLLSDRFSAERPKGSFSTLEIQRTEQGDSAMYLCASSPQGAGYGYTFGSGTRLTVV.

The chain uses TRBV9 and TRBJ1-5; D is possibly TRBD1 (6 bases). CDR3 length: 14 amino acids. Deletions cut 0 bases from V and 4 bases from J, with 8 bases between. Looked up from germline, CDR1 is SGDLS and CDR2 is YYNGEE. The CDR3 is CASSVGQANQPQHF. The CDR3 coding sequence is TGTGCCAGCAGCGTAGGACAGGCTAATCAGCCCCAGCATTTT.

The CDR3 DNA sequence: TGTGCCAGCAGCGTAGGGGCGGGATCCCAGCCCCAGCATTTT. Amino acids: CASSVGAGSQPQHF. The chain employs TRBV9 and TRBJ1-5, with D unresolved. Looked up from germline, CDR1 is SGDLS and CDR2 is YYNGEE. V shed 0 bases and J shed 7 bases, with 11 bases lying between them. The CDR3 has 14 amino acids.

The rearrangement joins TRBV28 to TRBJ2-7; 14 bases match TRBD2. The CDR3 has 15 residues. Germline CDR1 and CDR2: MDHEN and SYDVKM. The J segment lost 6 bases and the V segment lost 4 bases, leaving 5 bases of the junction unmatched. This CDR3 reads CASSSGLAGVSEQYF. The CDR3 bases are TGTGCCAGCAGTTCGGGACTAGCGGGAGTCAGCGAGCAGTACTTC.

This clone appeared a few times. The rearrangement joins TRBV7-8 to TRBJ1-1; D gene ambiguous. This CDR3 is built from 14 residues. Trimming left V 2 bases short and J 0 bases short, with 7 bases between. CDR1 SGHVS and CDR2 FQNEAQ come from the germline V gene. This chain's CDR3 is CASSLMELNTEAFF. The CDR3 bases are TGTGCCAGCAGCTTAATGGAGTTGAACACTGAAGCTTTCTTT.

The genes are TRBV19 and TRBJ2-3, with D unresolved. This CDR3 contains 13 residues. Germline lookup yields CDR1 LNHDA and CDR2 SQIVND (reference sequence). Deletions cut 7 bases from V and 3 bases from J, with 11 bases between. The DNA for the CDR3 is TGTGCCAGTACCCAATCCGGGACAGATACGCAGTATTTT. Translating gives CASTQSGTDTQYF.

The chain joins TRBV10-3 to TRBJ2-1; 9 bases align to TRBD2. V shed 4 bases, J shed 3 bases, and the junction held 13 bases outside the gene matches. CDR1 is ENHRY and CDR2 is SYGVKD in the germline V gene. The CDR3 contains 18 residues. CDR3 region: CAISGGSGRTGGYNEQFF. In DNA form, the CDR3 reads TGTGCCATCAGTGGGGGTAGCGGGAGAACGGGGGGCTACAATGAGCAGTTCTTC.

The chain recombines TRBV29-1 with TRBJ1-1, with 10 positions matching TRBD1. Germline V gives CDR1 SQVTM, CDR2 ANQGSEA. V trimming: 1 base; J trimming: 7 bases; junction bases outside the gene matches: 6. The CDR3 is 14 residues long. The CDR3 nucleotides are TGCAGCGTTGAAGGACAGGGGGCCACCTTTGAAGCTTTCTTT. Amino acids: CSVEGQGATFEAFF. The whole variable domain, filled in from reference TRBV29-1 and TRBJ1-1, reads SAVISQKPSRDICQRGTSLTIQCQVDSQVTMMFWYRQQPGQSLTLIATANQGSEATYESGFVIDKFPISRPNLTFSTLTVSNMSPEDSSIYLCSVEGQGATFEAFFGQGTRLTVV.

The chain's CDR3 is CAISNSDYNYGYTF. The CDR3 coding sequence is TGTGCCATCAGTAACAGCGACTATAACTATGGCTACACCTTC. The chain employs TRBV10-3 and TRBJ1-2; D not resolved. CDR3 length: 14 amino acids. Germline V CDR1 and CDR2: ENHRY, SYGVKD. V was cut by 5 bases and J by 1 base, with 11 bases left in between.

The CDR3 bases are TGTGCCAGTAGTGGGCTCGGGCTGAACACCGGGGAGCTGTTTTTT. It codes for CASSGLGLNTGELFF. The V and J genes are TRBV19 and TRBJ2-2, with no clear D. Trimming pared 5 bases from V and 1 base from J, leaving 11 bases between. CDR1 LNHDA and CDR2 SQIVND come from the germline V gene (reference sequence). This CDR3 is 15 amino acids long.

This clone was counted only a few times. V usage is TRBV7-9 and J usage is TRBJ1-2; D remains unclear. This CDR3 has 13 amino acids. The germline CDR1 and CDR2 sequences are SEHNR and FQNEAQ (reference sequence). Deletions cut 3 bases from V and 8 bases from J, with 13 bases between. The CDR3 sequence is CASSFGRQEGYTF. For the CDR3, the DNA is TGTGCCAGCAGCTTCGGGAGGCAGGAGGGCTACACCTTC.

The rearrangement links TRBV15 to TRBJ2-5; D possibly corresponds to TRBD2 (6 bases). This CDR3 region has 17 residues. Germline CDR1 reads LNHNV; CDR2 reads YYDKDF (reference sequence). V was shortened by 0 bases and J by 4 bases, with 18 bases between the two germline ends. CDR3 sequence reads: CATSRDRFAGLAETQYF. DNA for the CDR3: TGTGCCACCAGCAGAGATCGGTTTGCGGGGCTAGCAGAGACCCAGTACTTC. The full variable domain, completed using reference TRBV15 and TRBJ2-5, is DAMVIQNPRYQVTQFGKPVTLSCSQTLNHNVMYWYQQKSSQAPKLLFHYYDKDFNNEADTPDNFQSRRPNTSFCFLDIRSPGLGDTAMYLCATSRDRFAGLAETQYFGPGTRLLVL.

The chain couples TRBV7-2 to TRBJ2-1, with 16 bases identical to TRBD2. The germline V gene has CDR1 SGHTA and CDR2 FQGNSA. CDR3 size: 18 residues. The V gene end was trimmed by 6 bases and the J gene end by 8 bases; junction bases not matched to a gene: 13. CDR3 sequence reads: CASSQGPGLAGGKHEQFF. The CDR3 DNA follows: TGTGCCAGCAGTCAAGGACCGGGACTAGCGGGAGGGAAACATGAGCAGTTCTTC.

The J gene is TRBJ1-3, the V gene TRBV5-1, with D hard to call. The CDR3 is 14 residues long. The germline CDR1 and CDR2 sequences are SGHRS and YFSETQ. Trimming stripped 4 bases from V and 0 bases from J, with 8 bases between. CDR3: CASSPASSGNTIYF. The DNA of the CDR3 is TGCGCCAGCAGCCCGGCGTCCTCTGGAAACACCATATATTTT.

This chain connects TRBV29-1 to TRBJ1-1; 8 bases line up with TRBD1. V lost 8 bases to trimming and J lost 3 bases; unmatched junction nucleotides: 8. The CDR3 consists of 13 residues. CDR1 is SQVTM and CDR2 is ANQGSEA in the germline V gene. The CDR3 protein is CSSSGTGDTEAFF. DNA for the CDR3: TGCAGCTCCTCCGGGACAGGAGACACTGAAGCTTTCTTT.

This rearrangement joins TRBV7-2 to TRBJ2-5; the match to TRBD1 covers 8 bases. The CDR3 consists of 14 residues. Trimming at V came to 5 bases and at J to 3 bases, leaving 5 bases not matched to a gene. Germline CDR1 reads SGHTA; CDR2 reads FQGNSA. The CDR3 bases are TGTGCCAGCAGCCCTAGGGACAGGAAAGAGACCCAGTACTTC. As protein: CASSPRDRKETQYF.

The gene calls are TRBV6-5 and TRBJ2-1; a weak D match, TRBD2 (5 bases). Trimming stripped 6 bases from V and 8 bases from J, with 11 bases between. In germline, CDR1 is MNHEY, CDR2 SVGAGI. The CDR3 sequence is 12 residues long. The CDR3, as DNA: TGTGCCAGCAGGGCGACTACCGATGAGCAGTTCTTC. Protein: CASRATTDEQFF.